The sequence of this T cell receptor (beta chain) was determined in a study of T cells in narcolepsy. Details on this clone: Its cognate antigen is unknown.

Regarding the study as a whole: Autoreactive HCRT-specific and TRIB2-specific clonotypes were marked in same-patient CSF-versus-blood CD4+ comparisons.

The protocol was immunoSEQ multiplex PCR, while the TCRdb copy is restricted to in-frame clones and leaves out a portion. Of around 32,000 clones in the sample, roughly four fifths are singletons; the top ten hold just under 2.5%. This CDR3 region has 13 residues. Losses at the gene ends were 5 bases for V and 3 bases for J; bases not matched to a gene: 3. Germline V gene sequence: CDR1 LNHDA, CDR2 SQIVND (reference sequence). This TCR came from a human donor with narcolepsy. The chain has TRBV19 and TRBJ1-1, with 7 bases identical to TRBD1. Sequencing used CD45RA- memory CD4+ T cells from PBMCs. The DNA for the CDR3 is TGTGCCAGTAGTTCCACAGGGGACACTGAAGCTTTCTTT. Translating gives CASSSTGDTEAFF.